This T cell receptor beta chain was profiled in a study of identical twins. Study findings and constraints: There was an excess of low generation probability in the out-of-frame alpha sequences that twins shared.

TCRdb re-called the 5' RACE reads through MiXCR, storing one row per CDR3 protein. Of 120,000 to 150,000 distinct CDR3 sequences listed, approximately 3.5% are singletons. Every one of the donors was a healthy Caucasian. Ten or more counts support this clonotype. Its antigen is unidentified. This CDR3 region has 15 residues. Germline CDR1 and CDR2: DFQATT and SNEGSKA (reference sequence). Trimming removed 8 bases at V and 8 bases at J, with 27 bases between. The source material was memory T cells sorted from blood. The receptor comes from a man between 18 and 29 years old in good health. The chain recombines TRBV20-1 with TRBJ1-2; D gene uncertain. The chain's CDR3 is CSPYSSLAGPFGYTF. Written as DNA, the CDR3 is TGCAGTCCGTATTCCTCCCTGGCAGGCCCCTTCGGCTACACCTTC.